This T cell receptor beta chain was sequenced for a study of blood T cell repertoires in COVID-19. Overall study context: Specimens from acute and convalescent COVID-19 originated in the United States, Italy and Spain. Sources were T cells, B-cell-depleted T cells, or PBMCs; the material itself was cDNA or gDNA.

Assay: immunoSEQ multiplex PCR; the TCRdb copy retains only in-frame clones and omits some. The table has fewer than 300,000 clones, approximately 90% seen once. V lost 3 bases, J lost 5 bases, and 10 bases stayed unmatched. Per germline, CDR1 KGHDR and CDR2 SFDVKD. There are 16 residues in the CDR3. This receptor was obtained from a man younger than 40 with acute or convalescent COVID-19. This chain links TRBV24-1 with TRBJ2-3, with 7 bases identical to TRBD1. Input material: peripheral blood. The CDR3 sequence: CATSDHTTGYGDTQYF. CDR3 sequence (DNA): TGTGCCACCAGTGATCACACGACAGGGTATGGAGATACGCAGTATTTT.